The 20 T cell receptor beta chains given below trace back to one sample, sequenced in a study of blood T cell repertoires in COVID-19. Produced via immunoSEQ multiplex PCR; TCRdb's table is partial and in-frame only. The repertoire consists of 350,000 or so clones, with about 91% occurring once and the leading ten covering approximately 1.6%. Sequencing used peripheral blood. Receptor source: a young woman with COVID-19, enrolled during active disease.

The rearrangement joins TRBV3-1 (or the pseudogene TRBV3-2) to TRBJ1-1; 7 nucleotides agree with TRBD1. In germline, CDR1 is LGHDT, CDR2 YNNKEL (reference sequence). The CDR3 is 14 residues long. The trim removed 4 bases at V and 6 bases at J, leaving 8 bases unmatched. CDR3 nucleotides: TGTGCCAGCAGCCCCCCCGGGACAGTAGCTGAAGCTTTCTTT. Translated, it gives CASSPPGTVAEAFF.

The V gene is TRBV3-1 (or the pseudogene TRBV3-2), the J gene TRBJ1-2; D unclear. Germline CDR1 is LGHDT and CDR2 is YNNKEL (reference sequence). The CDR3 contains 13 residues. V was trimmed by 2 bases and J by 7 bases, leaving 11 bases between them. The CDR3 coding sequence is TGTGCCAGCAGCCAACTAGAATTCCTTGGCTACACCTTC. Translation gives CASSQLEFLGYTF.

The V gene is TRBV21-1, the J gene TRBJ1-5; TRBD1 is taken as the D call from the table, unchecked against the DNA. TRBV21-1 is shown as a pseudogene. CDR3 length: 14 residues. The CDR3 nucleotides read TGTGCCAGCAGCGGATGGCCAGGGGATCAGCCCCAGCATTTT. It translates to CASSGWPGDQPQHF.

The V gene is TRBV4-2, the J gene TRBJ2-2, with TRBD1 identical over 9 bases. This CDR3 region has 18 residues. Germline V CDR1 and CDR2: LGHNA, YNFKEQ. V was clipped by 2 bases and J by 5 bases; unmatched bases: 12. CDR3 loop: CASSQTRWRTGETGELFF. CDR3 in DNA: TGTGCCAGCAGCCAAACCCGGTGGAGGACAGGGGAAACCGGGGAGCTGTTTTTT.

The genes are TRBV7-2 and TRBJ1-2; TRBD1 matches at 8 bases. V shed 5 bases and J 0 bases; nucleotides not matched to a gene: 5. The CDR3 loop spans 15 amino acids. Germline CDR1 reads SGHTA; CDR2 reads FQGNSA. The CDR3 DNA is TGTGCCAGCAGCCCCTCGACAGGGGCTAACTATGGCTACACCTTC. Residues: CASSPSTGANYGYTF. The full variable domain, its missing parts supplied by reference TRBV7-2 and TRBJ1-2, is GAGVSQSPSNKVTEKGKDVELRCDPISGHTALYWYRQSLGQGLEFLIYFQGNSAPDKSGLPSDRFSAERTGGSVSTLTIQRTQQEDSAVYLCASSPSTGANYGYTFGSGTRLTVV.

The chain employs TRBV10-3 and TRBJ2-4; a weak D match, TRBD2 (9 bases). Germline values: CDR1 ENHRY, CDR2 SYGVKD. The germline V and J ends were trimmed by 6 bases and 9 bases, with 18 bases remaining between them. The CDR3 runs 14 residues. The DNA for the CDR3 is TGTGCCATCAGCGACAGGGGTAGCGGGGGCATTCAGTACTTC. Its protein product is CAISDRGSGGIQYF.

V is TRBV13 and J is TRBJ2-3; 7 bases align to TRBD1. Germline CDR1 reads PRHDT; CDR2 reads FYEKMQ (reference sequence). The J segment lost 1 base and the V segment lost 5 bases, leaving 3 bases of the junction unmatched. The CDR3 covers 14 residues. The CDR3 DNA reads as TGTGCCAGCAGCACAAGGGGGCGCACAGATACGCAGTATTTT. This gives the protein CASSTRGRTDTQYF.

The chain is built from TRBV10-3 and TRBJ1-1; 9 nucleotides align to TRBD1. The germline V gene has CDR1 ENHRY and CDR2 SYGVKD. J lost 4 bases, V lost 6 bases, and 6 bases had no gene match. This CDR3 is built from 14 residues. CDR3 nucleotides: TGTGCCATCAGCAACGACAGGGGGAGCACTGAAGCTTTCTTT. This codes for CAISNDRGSTEAFF.

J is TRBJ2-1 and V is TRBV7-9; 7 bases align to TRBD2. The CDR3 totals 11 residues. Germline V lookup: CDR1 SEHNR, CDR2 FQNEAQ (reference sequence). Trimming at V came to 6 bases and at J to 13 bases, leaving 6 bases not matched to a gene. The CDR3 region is CASRQRGVQFF. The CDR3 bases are TGTGCCAGCAGGCAGCGGGGCGTCCAGTTCTTC.

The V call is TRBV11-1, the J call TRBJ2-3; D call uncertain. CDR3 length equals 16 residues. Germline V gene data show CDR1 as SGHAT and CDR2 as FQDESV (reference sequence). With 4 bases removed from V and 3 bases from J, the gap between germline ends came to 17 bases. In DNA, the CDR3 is TGTGCCAGCAGCTCCCTTGGTGCGGCGCTAACAGATACGCAGTATTTT. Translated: CASSSLGAALTDTQYF.

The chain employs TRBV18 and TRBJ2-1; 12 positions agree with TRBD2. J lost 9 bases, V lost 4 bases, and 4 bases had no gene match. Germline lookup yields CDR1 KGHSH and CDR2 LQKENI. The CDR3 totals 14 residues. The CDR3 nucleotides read TGTGCCAGCTCACTGACTAGCGGGGGAGGTGAGCAGTTCTTC. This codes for CASSLTSGGGEQFF.

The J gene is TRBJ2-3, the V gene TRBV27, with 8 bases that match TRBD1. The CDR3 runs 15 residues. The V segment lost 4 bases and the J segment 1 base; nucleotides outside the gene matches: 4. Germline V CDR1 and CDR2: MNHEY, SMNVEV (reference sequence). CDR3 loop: CASSWGTGGTDTQYF. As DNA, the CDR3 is TGTGCCAGCAGTTGGGGGACAGGAGGCACAGATACGCAGTATTTT.

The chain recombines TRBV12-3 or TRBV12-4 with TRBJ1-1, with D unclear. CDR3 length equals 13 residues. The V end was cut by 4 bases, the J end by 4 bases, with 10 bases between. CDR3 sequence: CASSYRVGTEAFF. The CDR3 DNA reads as TGTGCCAGCAGTTACCGGGTGGGCACTGAAGCTTTCTTT.

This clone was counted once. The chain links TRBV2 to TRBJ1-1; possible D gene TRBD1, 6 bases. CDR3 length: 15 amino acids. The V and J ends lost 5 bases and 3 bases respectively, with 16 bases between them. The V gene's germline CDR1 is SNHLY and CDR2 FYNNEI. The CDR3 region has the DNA TGTGCCAGCAGTCCTCTACAGGGAACCGACACTGAAGCTTTCTTT. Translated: CASSPLQGTDTEAFF. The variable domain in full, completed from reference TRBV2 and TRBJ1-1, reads EPEVTQTPSHQVTQMGQEVILRCVPISNHLYFYWYRQILGQKVEFLVSFYNNEISEKSEIFDDQFSVERPDGSNFTLKIRSTKLEDSAMYFCASSPLQGTDTEAFFGQGTRLTVV.

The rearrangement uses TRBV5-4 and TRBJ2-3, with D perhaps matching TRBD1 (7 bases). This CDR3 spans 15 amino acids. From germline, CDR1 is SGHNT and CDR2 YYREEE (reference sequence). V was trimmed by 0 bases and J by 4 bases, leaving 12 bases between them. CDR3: CASSLGQGGADTQYF. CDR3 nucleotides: TGTGCCAGCAGCTTGGGACAGGGAGGCGCAGATACGCAGTATTTT.

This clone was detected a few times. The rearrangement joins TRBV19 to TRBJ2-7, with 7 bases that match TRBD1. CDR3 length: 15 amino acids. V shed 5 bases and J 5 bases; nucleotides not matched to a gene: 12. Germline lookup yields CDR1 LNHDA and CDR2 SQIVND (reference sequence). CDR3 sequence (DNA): TGTGCCAGTAGTGCCCCCGACAGGGTGGCCCACGAGCAGTACGTC. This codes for CASSAPDRVAHEQYV.

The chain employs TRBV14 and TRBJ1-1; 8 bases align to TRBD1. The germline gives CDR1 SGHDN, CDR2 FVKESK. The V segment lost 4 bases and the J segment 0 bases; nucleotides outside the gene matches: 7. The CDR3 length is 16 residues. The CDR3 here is CASSLHQGAVNTEAFF. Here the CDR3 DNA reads TGTGCCAGCAGCCTACATCAGGGGGCAGTGAACACTGAAGCTTTCTTT.

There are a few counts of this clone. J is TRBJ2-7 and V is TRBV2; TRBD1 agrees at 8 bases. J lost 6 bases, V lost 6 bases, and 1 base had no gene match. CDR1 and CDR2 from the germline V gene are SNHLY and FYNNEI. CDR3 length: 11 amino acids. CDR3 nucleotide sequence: TGTGCCAGCAGAACAGGGGGCGAGCAGTACTTC. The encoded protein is CASRTGGEQYF.

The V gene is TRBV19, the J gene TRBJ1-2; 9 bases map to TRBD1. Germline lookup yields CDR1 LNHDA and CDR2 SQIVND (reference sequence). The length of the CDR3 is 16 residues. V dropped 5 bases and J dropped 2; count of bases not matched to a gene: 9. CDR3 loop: CASSQPGTGQNYGYTF. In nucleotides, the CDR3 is TGTGCCAGTAGTCAACCAGGGACAGGGCAAAACTATGGCTACACCTTC.

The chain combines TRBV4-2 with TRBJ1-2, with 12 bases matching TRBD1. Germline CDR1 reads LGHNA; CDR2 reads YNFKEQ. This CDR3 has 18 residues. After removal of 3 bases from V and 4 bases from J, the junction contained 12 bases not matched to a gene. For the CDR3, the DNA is TGTGCCAGCAGCCAGGCAAGAGTCGGGACAGGGGGCGGCTATGGCTACACCTTC. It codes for CASSQARVGTGGGYGYTF.